This entry lists 31 T cell receptor beta chains sequenced from one sample in a study of T-cell reconstitution after alpha-beta-depleted transplantation in children. Library preparation (for TCRbeta) was performed with unique molecular identifiers. TCRdb re-analysed the PCR reads in MiXCR, keeping a single row per CDR3 protein. The sample yields around 440,000 distinct CDR3 sequences, over 9.5% seen once. This specimen consisted of PBMCs, obtained before TCRalphabeta/CD19-depleted stem cell transplant. The receptors come from a child aged 2 to 10 with inherited bone marrow failure, due to receive a stem cell transplant.

The chain combines TRBV19 with TRBJ2-2; D perhaps matches TRBD1 (6 bases). Between the trimmed V and J ends, which lost 5 bases and 1 base, there was a span of 17 bases. This CDR3 comprises 17 residues. The germline CDR1 and CDR2 sequences are LNHDA and SQIVND (reference sequence). In DNA form, the CDR3 reads TGTGCCAGTAGTTCCCCTTCCACAGGGCGGAACACCGGGGAGCTGTTTTTT. Translating gives CASSSPSTGRNTGELFF.

In this sample, this clonotype turned up many times. The chain joins TRBV6-2 or TRBV6-3 to TRBJ1-1; no firm D call. Germline CDR1 is MNHEY and CDR2 is SVGEGT. The V gene lost 0 bases and the J gene lost 2 bases, with 13 bases spanning the gap. The CDR3 spans 16 residues. CDR3 loop: CASSYSRKDANTEAFF. The CDR3 DNA is TGTGCCAGCAGTTACTCCAGGAAAGACGCCAACACTGAAGCTTTCTTT.

In its sample, this clonotype was seen many times. This chain uses TRBV19 with TRBJ1-4; TRBD1 aligns across 7 bases. V dropped 7 bases and J dropped 8; count of bases not matched to a gene: 7. This CDR3 comprises 13 residues. Germline assignment: CDR1 LNHDA and CDR2 SQIVND (reference sequence). As DNA, the CDR3 is TGTGCCAGTACTGCGACAGGGAACGAAAAACTGTTTTTT. Its protein is CASTATGNEKLFF.

The chain recombines TRBV27 with TRBJ1-1; TRBD1 might be the D (5 bases). Germline V CDR1 and CDR2: MNHEY, SMNVEV (reference sequence). V shed 4 bases and J shed 4 bases, with 13 bases lying between them. The CDR3 totals 14 residues. CDR3 residues: CASSWAGPATEAFF. The CDR3 coding sequence is TGTGCCAGCAGTTGGGCAGGGCCGGCCACTGAAGCTTTCTTT.

This clonotype was seen repeatedly, ten times or more. The chain employs TRBV24-1 and TRBJ1-1, with a tentative D call TRBD1 (5 bases). Germline CDR1 and CDR2: KGHDR and SFDVKD. CDR3 length: 14 residues. The V and J ends lost 7 bases and 0 bases respectively, with 11 bases between them. DNA for the CDR3: TGTGCCACCAGAGAAGACAGCCTGAACACTGAAGCTTTCTTT. Protein: CATREDSLNTEAFF.

V usage is TRBV5-6 and J usage is TRBJ2-7, with D uncertain. CDR1 and CDR2 (germline): SGHDT, YYEEEE. V was trimmed by 7 bases and J by 3 bases, leaving 20 bases between them. The CDR3 extends over 15 amino acids. CDR3 nucleotide sequence: TGTGCCAGCGGCTCCGAGCTCCAGTGGGGCTACGAGCAGTACTTC. This gives the protein CASGSELQWGYEQYF.

This clonotype was picked up many times. J is TRBJ1-5 and V is TRBV24-1; tentatively, D is TRBD1 (5 bases). There are 16 residues in the CDR3. Germline CDR1 and CDR2: KGHDR and SFDVKD. Trimming took off 2 bases at V and 0 bases at J, with 10 bases between the two ends. The DNA of the CDR3 is TGTGCCACCAGTGATTCGACAGAGGGTAGCAATCAGCCCCAGCATTTT. Translating it yields CATSDSTEGSNQPQHF.

This clonotype was picked up a small number of times. This chain connects TRBV7-9 to TRBJ2-1; 8 bases map to TRBD2. After removal of 3 bases from V and 1 base from J, the junction contained 5 bases not matched to a gene. CDR1 is SEHNR and CDR2 is FQNEAQ in the germline V gene (reference sequence). CDR3 length: 16 amino acids. This CDR3 reads CASSFIGRGSYNEQFF. The CDR3 bases are TGTGCCAGCAGCTTTATCGGGAGGGGTTCCTACAATGAGCAGTTCTTC.

This clonotype was seen repeatedly, ten times or more. The chain has TRBV25-1 and TRBJ2-7, with D perhaps assigned TRBD1 or TRBD2 (5 bases each). V was clipped by 1 base and J by 0 bases, with 7 bases between them. Germline CDR1 and CDR2: MGHDK and SYGVNS. The CDR3 length is 14 residues. CDR3 protein: CASSEWGFSYEQYF. The CDR3 bases are TGTGCCAGCAGTGAATGGGGGTTCTCCTACGAGCAGTACTTC.

This clonotype was seen repeatedly, ten times or more. The rearrangement uses TRBV6-2 or TRBV6-3 and TRBJ2-4, with unresolved D. With 2 bases removed from V and 6 bases from J, the gap between germline ends came to 8 bases. Germline lookup yields CDR1 MNHEY and CDR2 SVGEGT. The CDR3 has 13 amino acids. CDR3 protein: CASSYGSGNIQYF. CDR3 DNA sequence: TGTGCCAGCAGTTACGGGTCCGGAAACATTCAGTACTTC.

This clonotype was detected only a few times. The chain employs TRBV30 and TRBJ2-1; TRBD2 matches 7 bases. Germline CDR1 and CDR2: GTSNPN and SVGIG (reference sequence). J gave up 8 bases and V 3 bases, and 10 bases lay outside the gene matches. This CDR3 spans 14 amino acids. CDR3 coding DNA: TGTGCCTGGAGCATGACTAGCCTAAGCGATGAGCAGTTCTTC. Protein: CAWSMTSLSDEQFF.

This clonotype was observed many times. This chain joins TRBV9 and TRBJ2-7; the D is unclear. V dropped 0 bases and J dropped 4 bases, with 11 bases sitting between them. The CDR3 has 14 amino acids. CDR1 is SGDLS and CDR2 is YYNGEE in the germline V gene. Written as DNA, the CDR3 is TGTGCCAGCAGCGTAGACAGCAGCCCTTACGAGCAGTACTTC. It encodes CASSVDSSPYEQYF.

Ten or more counts support this clonotype. The chain has TRBV29-1 and TRBJ2-4; D remains ambiguous. Per germline, CDR1 SQVTM and CDR2 ANQGSEA. V lost 4 bases, J lost 0 bases, and 10 bases lay in between. The CDR3 loop spans 14 amino acids. As DNA, the CDR3 is TGCAGCGTTGTCCTAGATCTAGCCAAAAACATTCAGTACTTC. This sequence encodes CSVVLDLAKNIQYF. Full variable domain (missing parts from reference TRBV29-1 and TRBJ2-4): SAVISQKPSRDICQRGTSLTIQCQVDSQVTMMFWYRQQPGQSLTLIATANQGSEATYESGFVIDKFPISRPNLTFSTLTVSNMSPEDSSIYLCSVVLDLAKNIQYFGAGTRLSVL.

In regard to this clonotype: A much larger clone is a single base away; this may be a read error. V and J are TRBV12-3 or TRBV12-4 and TRBJ2-7; TRBD1 matches at 7 bases. This CDR3 comprises 17 residues. The ends lost 2 bases at V and 0 bases at J; junction bases unmatched: 10. CDR3 sequence: CASSLSPLTGPSYEQYF. The CDR3 DNA is TGTGCCAGCAGTTTATCCCCATTGACAGGGCCCTCCTACGAGCAGTACTTC.

This clonotype was seen at least ten times. The V call is TRBV20-1, the J call TRBJ2-5; D unresolved. CDR1 and CDR2 from the germline V gene are DFQATT and SNEGSKA (reference sequence). CDR3 size: 12 residues. V was trimmed by 3 bases and J by 4 bases, leaving 9 bases between them. The CDR3 DNA is TGCAGTGCTAGTCCAAGGATAGAGACCCAGTACTTC. It yields the protein CSASPRIETQYF.

This clonotype was recorded once. Since a much larger clone is just one base distant, this may be a read error. This rearrangement joins TRBV21-1 to TRBJ1-5; the table's D call, TRBD1, has no DNA check behind it. TRBV21-1 is a recognized pseudogene. This CDR3 has 16 amino acids. DNA of the CDR3: TGTGCCAGCAGCTTCTCTATCGGGGACAGTCTTCAGCCCCACCATTTT. It specifies CASSFSIGDSLQPHHF.

This clonotype has a handful of counts. This chain links TRBV20-1 with TRBJ2-1; 10 nucleotides agree with TRBD2. The germline CDR1 and CDR2 sequences are DFQATT and SNEGSKA (reference sequence). This CDR3 has 14 residues. The trim removed 5 bases at V and 4 bases at J, leaving 5 bases unmatched. The CDR3 sequence is CSAQTSGIYNEQFF. CDR3 sequence (DNA): TGCAGTGCTCAAACTAGCGGGATTTACAATGAGCAGTTCTTC.

This clonotype has ten or more counts. The chain recombines TRBV6-5 with TRBJ2-1; 8 bases match TRBD1. Germline CDR1 reads MNHEY; CDR2 reads SVGAGI. V gave up 5 bases and J gave up 0 bases; unmatched junction bases: 6. This CDR3 region has 16 residues. CDR3 sequence reads: CASSHGQGLSYNEQFF. The CDR3 nucleotides are TGTGCCAGCAGTCACGGACAGGGCCTCTCCTACAATGAGCAGTTCTTC.

This clonotype came up many times. The chain's CDR3 is CASSDSRTGELFF. The CDR3, as DNA: TGTGCCAGCAGTGACAGCAGGACCGGGGAGCTGTTTTTT. The gene calls are TRBV6-2 or TRBV6-3 and TRBJ2-2; the D gene is possibly TRBD1 (5 bases). The CDR3 has 13 residues. Germline V gene sequence: CDR1 MNHEY, CDR2 SVGEGT. The germline V and J ends were trimmed by 5 bases and 5 bases, with 9 bases remaining between them.

This clonotype came up a few times. This rearrangement joins TRBV20-1 to TRBJ2-1; 7 bases are a match to TRBD1. Germline lookup yields CDR1 DFQATT and CDR2 SNEGSKA (reference sequence). V was pared by 3 bases and J by 2 bases, with 4 bases of the junction left unmatched. CDR3 size: 14 residues. The CDR3: CSASGQVPYNEQFF. In DNA form, the CDR3 reads TGCAGTGCTAGTGGACAGGTCCCCTACAATGAGCAGTTCTTC.

This clonotype was picked up many times. The chain employs TRBV10-2 and TRBJ2-7; D is undetermined. CDR3 length equals 12 residues. V shed 2 bases and J shed 3 bases, with 5 bases lying between them. Looked up from germline, CDR1 is WSHSY and CDR2 is SAAADI. The CDR3 here is CASSETVYEQYF. In DNA form, the CDR3 reads TGCGCCAGCAGTGAGACGGTCTACGAGCAGTACTTC.

The chain is built from TRBV18 and TRBJ2-1, with 8 bases matching TRBD1. Trimming took 2 bases from V and 6 from J; bases not matched to a gene: 9. Germline V gene lookup returns CDR1 KGHSH and CDR2 LQKENI. This CDR3 is 16 amino acids long. The CDR3 nucleotides are TGTGCCAGCTCACCAAGGCCTTCAACAGGGGGCAATGAGCAGTTCTTC. Its protein product is CASSPRPSTGGNEQFF.

This clonotype appeared many times. V is TRBV7-9 and J is TRBJ2-5; possibly TRBD2 for D (6 bases). Germline CDR1 is SEHNR and CDR2 is FQNEAQ (reference sequence). This CDR3 region has 14 residues. V was clipped by 8 bases and J by 1 base, with 14 bases between them. The CDR3 sequence: CASRLGGAQETQYF. CDR3 DNA sequence: TGTGCCAGCCGCCTCGGAGGGGCCCAAGAGACCCAGTACTTC.

This clonotype was counted between two and nine times. V usage is TRBV4-3 and J usage is TRBJ2-7; D perhaps matches TRBD2 (5 bases). Germline V gene lookup returns CDR1 LGHNA and CDR2 YSLEER. Trimming pared 0 bases from V and 3 bases from J, leaving 12 bases between. The CDR3 is 15 residues long. CDR3 in DNA: TGCGCCAGCAGCCAAGAGCAGGTCGGGAACTACGAGCAGTACTTC. Its protein is CASSQEQVGNYEQYF.

This clonotype was picked up many times. The chain recombines TRBV20-1 with TRBJ2-1; 7 nucleotides match TRBD1. In germline, CDR1 is DFQATT, CDR2 SNEGSKA (reference sequence). Trimming took 0 bases from V and 7 from J; bases not matched to a gene: 9. The CDR3 has 15 residues. The CDR3: CSARDLTGESNEQFF. The CDR3 DNA reads as TGCAGTGCTAGAGATTTAACAGGGGAATCTAATGAGCAGTTCTTC.

This clonotype was seen a few times. The chain joins TRBV20-1 to TRBJ2-7; TRBD1 matches at 9 bases. CDR3 length: 15 residues. Per the germline V gene, CDR1 is DFQATT and CDR2 is SNEGSKA (reference sequence). Trimming at V came to 5 bases and at J to 0 bases, leaving 8 bases not matched to a gene. This CDR3 reads CSAQTGTGFSYEQYF. In DNA form, the CDR3 reads TGCAGTGCTCAAACCGGGACAGGGTTCTCCTACGAGCAGTACTTC.

There are many counts of this clonotype. This sequence joins TRBV29-1 and TRBJ1-4; D unresolved. The V gene lost 0 bases and the J gene lost 0 bases, with 5 bases spanning the gap. In germline, CDR1 is SQVTM, CDR2 ANQGSEA. The CDR3 spans 14 residues. CDR3 in DNA: TGCAGCGTTGAAGACGGTGCAACTAATGAAAAACTGTTTTTT. It yields the protein CSVEDGATNEKLFF.

This clonotype has a count of ten or more. This sequence joins TRBV23-1 and TRBJ1-5; unclear D gene. TRBV23-1 is classed as an ORF, of uncertain function. The CDR3 is made up of 13 amino acids. The CDR3 DNA reads TGCGATTCTAAAGGCAGGCAAAATCAGCCCCAGCATTTT. It codes for CDSKGRQNQPQHF.

This clonotype has more than one count but fewer than ten. The junction departs from the called germline gene at one end, perhaps through a read error. This chain joins TRBV19 and TRBJ2-3; a possible D gene is TRBD2 (6 bases). Per the germline V gene, CDR1 is LNHDA and CDR2 is SQIVND (reference sequence). This CDR3 comprises 15 residues. The CDR3: CASRIAASSRDTQYF. DNA for the CDR3: TGTGCCAGTAGGATAGCGGCATCCAGCAGGGATACGCAGTATTTT.

This clonotype was counted ten times or more. The chain has TRBV27 and TRBJ1-1; D possibly corresponds to TRBD1 (5 bases). Germline values: CDR1 MNHEY, CDR2 SMNVEV (reference sequence). Trimming took 6 bases from V and 1 from J, leaving 9 bases between them. The CDR3 totals 13 residues. In DNA, the CDR3 is TGTGCCAGCAGCTCGAGGGGGAACACTGAAGCTTTCTTT. Its protein is CASSSRGNTEAFF.

At least ten counts were recorded for this clonotype. The conserved phenylalanine or tryptophan normally closing the CDR3 is absent here, so this likely arose from a read error. No DNA is shown, since the ends of the CDR3 on it are uncertain; the CDR3 is the one TCRdb lists. The rearrangement joins TRBV21-1 to TRBJ2-3. TRBV21-1 is noted as a pseudogene. The CDR3 contains 14 residues when both ends are counted. The CDR3 here is CASSKAPSYLDQVR.